The 13 T cell receptor beta chains in this list originate from one sample, sequenced in a study of blood T cell repertoires in COVID-19. Only in-frame clones appear in the TCRdb table, and some are missing; sequencing was by immunoSEQ multiplex PCR. The sample includes approximately 300,000 clones, about 90% seen only once; the top ten take roughly a tenth. The specimen sequenced was PBMCs or T cells enriched from blood (not recorded which). The receptors derive from a woman aged 30 to 39 who had recovered from COVID-19.

This clone was counted between two and nine times. The V gene is TRBV19, the J gene TRBJ2-7; no reliable D call. The CDR3 has 14 amino acids. The germline CDR1 and CDR2 sequences are LNHDA and SQIVND (reference sequence). V shed 5 bases and J shed 2 bases, with 13 bases lying between them. CDR3 in amino acids: CASSESPGPYEQYF. The CDR3 DNA reads TGTGCCAGTAGTGAATCCCCAGGCCCCTACGAGCAGTACTTC.

This clone has only a few counts. The chain has TRBV7-3 and TRBJ1-3; 7 bases line up with TRBD1. This CDR3 region has 15 residues. Per germline, CDR1 SGHTA and CDR2 FQGTGA. With V trimmed by 3 bases and J by 3 bases, 5 bases remained unmatched. The CDR3 protein is CASSLTGSLGNTIYF. The CDR3 region has the DNA TGTGCCAGCAGCTTGACAGGGTCTCTTGGAAACACCATATATTTT.

For this clone: The same CDR3 also results from other DNA sequences found in this sample. V usage is TRBV18 and J usage is TRBJ2-7; D not certain. Trimming removed 3 bases at V and 1 base at J, with 10 bases between. The CDR3 sequence is 14 residues long. Per germline, CDR1 KGHSH and CDR2 LQKENI. In DNA, the CDR3 is TGTGCCAGCTCACCCTCGACACCTTCCTACGAGCAGTACTTC. It encodes CASSPSTPSYEQYF.

The chain joins TRBV3-1 (or the pseudogene TRBV3-2) to TRBJ2-1; D is uncertain. This CDR3 region has 13 residues. Germline V gene data show CDR1 as LGHDT and CDR2 as YNNKEL (reference sequence). V lost 2 bases, J lost 9 bases, and 11 bases lay in between. The CDR3 spells CASSQTPPLEQFF. The CDR3 bases are TGTGCCAGCAGCCAAACTCCCCCCCTTGAGCAGTTCTTC.

The genes are TRBV5-5 and TRBJ1-1, with TRBD1 as a possible D gene (5 bases). The germline gives CDR1 SGHKS, CDR2 YYEKEE (reference sequence). The CDR3 has 13 residues. Trimming took 10 bases from V and 4 from J, leaving 17 bases between them. CDR3 sequence (DNA): TGTGCCGGTTTTCAGGGCGAGAGCACTGAAGCTTTCTTT. Translated, it gives CAGFQGESTEAFF.

The V gene is TRBV7-9, the J gene TRBJ2-6, with 7 bases aligning to TRBD1. Looked up from germline, CDR1 is SEHNR and CDR2 is FQNEAQ (reference sequence). CDR3 size: 17 residues. J lost 0 bases, V lost 8 bases, and 10 bases had no gene match. The CDR3 reads CASGKGQLLSGANVLTF. DNA of the CDR3: TGTGCCAGCGGAAAGGGACAGCTCCTCTCTGGGGCCAACGTCCTGACTTTC.

The V gene is TRBV5-8, the J gene TRBJ1-1; tentatively, D is TRBD1 (6 bases). The germline gives CDR1 SGHTS, CDR2 YDEGEE. This CDR3 comprises 15 residues. The ends were cut back, 4 bases at V and 0 bases at J, with 13 bases in the middle. The CDR3 loop reads CASSLLQGLNTEAFF. The CDR3 coding sequence is TGTGCCAGCAGCCTATTACAGGGACTGAACACTGAAGCTTTCTTT. The full variable domain, completed using reference TRBV5-8 and TRBJ1-1, is EAGVTQSPTHLIKTRGQQATLRCSPISGHTSVYWYQQALGLGLQFLLWYDEGEERNRGNFPPRFSGRQFPNYSSELNVNALELEDSALYLCASSLLQGLNTEAFFGQGTRLTVV.

This rearrangement joins TRBV6-5 to TRBJ2-5; D not certain. The CDR3 spans 15 residues. CDR1 MNHEY and CDR2 SVGAGI come from the germline V gene. V was cut by 2 bases and J by 1 base, with 11 bases left in between. The CDR3 DNA sequence: TGTGCCAGCAGTTACCTACCCGCCGGCCAAGAGACCCAGTACTTC. This encodes CASSYLPAGQETQYF.

The gene calls are TRBV14 and TRBJ1-4; D is ambiguous. The CDR3 extends over 15 amino acids. The germline CDR1 and CDR2 sequences are SGHDN and FVKESK. The germline V and J ends were trimmed by 3 bases and 4 bases, with 12 bases remaining between them. The CDR3 spells CASSQNFGFNEKLFF. DNA of the CDR3: TGTGCCAGCAGCCAGAATTTCGGTTTTAATGAAAAACTGTTTTTT.

The rearrangement links TRBV4-1 to TRBJ2-2; D is possibly TRBD2 (6 bases). Per the germline V gene, CDR1 is MGHRA and CDR2 is YSYEKL. The CDR3 consists of 14 residues. V gave up 4 bases and J gave up 5 bases, with 11 bases separating them. CDR3 sequence: CASSRGEPTGELFF. The CDR3 DNA reads as TGCGCCAGCAGCCGGGGGGAGCCGACCGGGGAGCTGTTTTTT.

The rearrangement joins TRBV11-3 to TRBJ2-5; 13 bases are a match to TRBD2. Trimming cost V 5 bases and J 5 bases; bases outside gene matches: 8. The CDR3 consists of 16 residues. Germline V gives CDR1 SGHNT, CDR2 YENEEA. CDR3 amino acids: CASSPRTSGGRETQYF. The CDR3 nucleotides are TGTGCCAGCAGCCCCAGGACTAGCGGGGGAAGGGAGACCCAGTACTTC.

In its sample, this clone was seen a few times. The chain employs TRBV19 and TRBJ1-2; possibly TRBD1 for D (5 bases). The length of the CDR3 is 15 residues. CDR1 LNHDA and CDR2 SQIVND come from the germline V gene (reference sequence). The ends were cut back, 2 bases at V and 8 bases at J, with 18 bases in the middle. CDR3 in DNA: TGTGCCAGTAGTATACAGGGAAGGAGCCTTTCCGGCTACACCTTC. It encodes CASSIQGRSLSGYTF.

This clone has a single count. The chain couples TRBV27 to TRBJ1-2; perhaps TRBD1 as D (5 bases). The germline V and J ends were trimmed by 8 bases and 5 bases, with 21 bases remaining between them. The V gene's germline CDR1 is MNHEY and CDR2 SMNVEV (reference sequence). The length of the CDR3 is 15 residues. The CDR3: CASRSPGGGRYGYTF. In DNA form, the CDR3 reads TGTGCCAGCCGATCGCCGGGGGGGGGTCGGTATGGCTACACCTTC.